These 32 T cell receptor beta chains were all obtained from the same sample, sequenced in a study of blood T cell repertoires in COVID-19 (dated by TCRdb to 2020 to 2022). The library was generated by the immunoSEQ multiplex PCR assay. In its TCRdb copy, this immuneACCESS table keeps in-frame sequences only and misses some clones. Where compared with another copy, unresolved V genes explain less than half of these, and the others have no known cause. Recorded for this sample are about 90,000 clones; 90% of them occurred a single time. Around 5% of the sample comes from the top ten. Sequencing used peripheral blood. Source of these receptors: a man in his forties or fifties with acute or convalescent COVID-19.

This chain uses TRBV11-3 with TRBJ2-3, with D tentatively TRBD2 (6 bases). V was clipped by 1 base and J by 5 bases, with 7 bases between them. The CDR3 covers 13 residues. Germline assignment: CDR1 SGHNT and CDR2 YENEEA. CDR3: CASSLGGEDTQYF. The CDR3 DNA reads as TGTGCCAGCAGCTTAGGCGGGGAAGATACGCAGTATTTT.

This clone was recorded once. The chain carries TRBV24-1 and TRBJ2-3; 12 bases match TRBD1. Losses at the gene ends were 4 bases for V and 4 bases for J; bases not matched to a gene: 5. Germline V gene data show CDR1 as KGHDR and CDR2 as SFDVKD. The length of the CDR3 is 16 residues. CDR3 sequence reads: CATSDAGTGGPDTQYF. CDR3 DNA: TGTGCCACCAGTGACGCCGGGACAGGGGGCCCAGATACGCAGTATTTT.

The chain links TRBV24-1 to TRBJ2-7; the D gene is possibly TRBD2 (5 bases). CDR1 is KGHDR, CDR2 SFDVKD, per germline. The CDR3 has 14 residues. V lost 2 bases, J lost 6 bases, and 13 bases lay in between. The CDR3 sequence is CATSDSDSGVEQYF. CDR3 coding DNA: TGTGCCACCAGTGATTCGGACTCCGGGGTCGAGCAGTACTTC.

This clone counts as medium-sized (0.01 to 0.1%). The V call is TRBV3-1 (or the pseudogene TRBV3-2), the J call TRBJ2-7, with 11 bases fitting TRBD2. The CDR3 is 17 amino acids. CDR1 and CDR2 from the germline V gene are LGHDT and YNNKEL (reference sequence). V lost 4 bases to trimming and J lost 4 bases; unmatched junction nucleotides: 12. CDR3 nucleotides: TGTGCCAGCAGCCGAGAGGAGCCCGGGACTAGCGGTTACGAGCAGTACTTC. Protein: CASSREEPGTSGYEQYF.

The V and J genes are TRBV5-1 and TRBJ2-7; tentatively, D is TRBD1 (6 bases). Germline loops: CDR1 SGHRS, CDR2 YFSETQ. Deletions cut 1 base from V and 2 bases from J, with 10 bases between. This CDR3 is built from 14 residues. CDR3 in DNA: TGCGCCAGCAGCTTGCAACAGGGCCCCTACGAGCAGTACTTC. This gives the protein CASSLQQGPYEQYF.

The chain carries TRBV12-3 or TRBV12-4 and TRBJ1-1; 7 bases are a match to TRBD1. Trimming cost V 5 bases and J 8 bases; bases outside gene matches: 2. The CDR3 spans 11 residues. The CDR3 reads CASSRDREAFF. The DNA of the CDR3 is TGTGCCAGCAGTAGGGACAGAGAAGCTTTCTTT.

This sequence joins TRBV19 and TRBJ2-5; D is possibly TRBD2 (6 bases). Trimming removed 6 bases from V and 2 bases from J, with 10 bases in between. Germline CDR1 is LNHDA and CDR2 is SQIVND (reference sequence). This CDR3 region has 13 residues. CDR3 nucleotides: TGTGCCAGTAGCGGGGGTCGGCAAGAGACCCAGTACTTC. It is translated as CASSGGRQETQYF. Complete variable domain (other parts from reference TRBV19 and TRBJ2-5): DGGITQSPKYLFRKEGQNVTLSCEQNLNHDAMYWYRQDPGQGLRLIYYSQIVNDFQKGDIAEGYSVSREKKESFPLTVTSAQKNPTAFYLCASSGGRQETQYFGPGTRLLVL.

This chain uses TRBV2 with TRBJ1-2; TRBD1 agrees at 7 bases. The ends lost 5 bases at V and 0 bases at J; junction bases unmatched: 6. In germline, CDR1 is SNHLY, CDR2 FYNNEI. The CDR3 spans 15 residues. CDR3 sequence: CASSLQGSSNYGYTF. DNA of the CDR3: TGTGCCAGCAGTCTACAGGGGTCATCTAACTATGGCTACACCTTC.

Notes on this clone: This CDR3 is also generated by other DNA sequences in the sample. This sequence joins TRBV5-1 and TRBJ1-2; 9 bases line up with TRBD1. This CDR3 spans 14 amino acids. Germline lookup yields CDR1 SGHRS and CDR2 YFSETQ. V trimming: 3 bases; J trimming: 2 bases; junction bases outside the gene matches: 2. For the CDR3, the DNA is TGCGCCAGCAGCTCGACAGGGGGGAACTATGGCTACACCTTC. It translates to CASSSTGGNYGYTF.

This chain joins TRBV15 and TRBJ2-7; 9 bases map to TRBD1. In germline, CDR1 is LNHNV, CDR2 YYDKDF (reference sequence). The CDR3 runs to 16 residues. J gave up 6 bases and V 1 base, and 10 bases lay outside the gene matches. CDR3 nucleotides: TGTGCCACCAGCAGAGCCACCGGGACAGGGTTTCTCGAGCAGTACTTC. It is translated as CATSRATGTGFLEQYF. The entire variable domain, with the rest obtained from reference TRBV15 and TRBJ2-7, is as follows: DAMVIQNPRYQVTQFGKPVTLSCSQTLNHNVMYWYQQKSSQAPKLLFHYYDKDFNNEADTPDNFQSRRPNTSFCFLDIRSPGLGDTAMYLCATSRATGTGFLEQYFGPGTRLTVT.

This clone was recorded many times. V usage is TRBV11-2 and J usage is TRBJ2-7; 8 positions agree with TRBD2. The junction had 5 bases not matched to a gene; V was cut back by 1 base and J by 0 bases. The CDR3 length is 16 residues. Germline V gives CDR1 SGHAT, CDR2 FQNNGV. The CDR3 spells CASSLVRGRFSYEQYF. CDR3 coding DNA: TGTGCCAGCAGCTTAGTTCGCGGGAGGTTCTCCTACGAGCAGTACTTC.

The DNA for the CDR3 is TGTGCCAGCAGTAGGGGACAGTTGAACACTGAAGCTTTCTTT. As protein: CASSRGQLNTEAFF. The genes are TRBV9 and TRBJ1-1, with 7 nucleotides matching TRBD1. The CDR3 has 14 amino acids. After removal of 5 bases from V and 0 bases from J, the junction contained 4 bases not matched to a gene. Germline loops: CDR1 SGDLS, CDR2 YYNGEE.

The chain employs TRBV6-5 and TRBJ2-3, with TRBD2 matching 9 bases. V shed 3 bases, J shed 6 bases, and the junction held 10 bases outside the gene matches. CDR1 is MNHEY and CDR2 is SVGAGI in the germline V gene. The CDR3 has 16 amino acids. The CDR3 nucleotides are TGTGCCAGCAGTTATGGTCTAGCGGGGCGCGGGGATACGCAGTATTTT. Translation: CASSYGLAGRGDTQYF.

The chain uses TRBV5-6 and TRBJ2-2; D remains unclear. Germline CDR1 SGHDT, CDR2 YYEEEE. Between the trimmed V and J ends, which lost 5 bases and 0 bases, there was a span of 11 bases. CDR3 length equals 15 residues. The CDR3 DNA reads as TGTGCCAGCAGTTTTAGCCATTCGAACACCGGGGAGCTGTTTTTT. This sequence encodes CASSFSHSNTGELFF.

This clone was detected once. The chain has TRBV19 and TRBJ1-5; D remains unclear. The CDR3 totals 16 residues. From germline, CDR1 is LNHDA and CDR2 SQIVND (reference sequence). V gave up 1 base and J gave up 6 bases, with 16 bases separating them. CDR3 sequence (DNA): TGTGCCAGTAGTATAGTTTTTAGCGAAATCAGTCAGCCCCAGCATTTT. It is translated as CASSIVFSEISQPQHF.

This clone was picked up one time. The chain uses TRBV29-1 and TRBJ1-1; tentatively, D is TRBD1 (6 bases). The CDR3 contains 11 residues. Germline V gene lookup returns CDR1 SQVTM and CDR2 ANQGSEA. Trimming removed 6 bases from V and 5 bases from J, with 10 bases in between. The CDR3 DNA reads TGCAGCGTGACAGGAAGGACTGAAGCTTTCTTT. This gives the protein CSVTGRTEAFF.

The genes are TRBV7-2 and TRBJ1-3; D remains unclear. Germline values: CDR1 SGHTA, CDR2 FQGNSA. The CDR3 is 15 residues long. V was cut by 5 bases and J by 4 bases, with 15 bases left in between. The CDR3 DNA follows: TGTGCCAGCAGCCGCCGGGTTTCTCGAGGAAACACCATATATTTT. This sequence encodes CASSRRVSRGNTIYF. Supplemented by reference TRBV7-2 and TRBJ1-3, the full variable domain reads GAGVSQSPSNKVTEKGKDVELRCDPISGHTALYWYRQSLGQGLEFLIYFQGNSAPDKSGLPSDRFSAERTGGSVSTLTIQRTQQEDSAVYLCASSRRVSRGNTIYFGEGSWLTVV.

The gene calls are TRBV11-2 and TRBJ1-3, with D maybe TRBD1 (5 bases). The CDR3 sequence is 16 residues long. The germline V and J ends were trimmed by 4 bases and 0 bases, with 13 bases remaining between them. Germline assignment: CDR1 SGHAT and CDR2 FQNNGV. CDR3 nucleotide sequence: TGTGCCAGCAGCTGGGGGGGACGGTACTCTGGAAACACCATATATTTT. This gives the protein CASSWGGRYSGNTIYF.

This clone appeared once. Here the CDR3 DNA reads TGTGCCAGCAGCCGCACACAGATCTCTGAGACCCAGTACTTC. Its protein product is CASSRTQISETQYF. The V call is TRBV7-2, the J call TRBJ2-5, with D unresolved. CDR1 and CDR2 (germline): SGHTA, FQGNSA. V was shortened by 5 bases and J by 5 bases, with 15 bases between the two germline ends. There are 14 residues in the CDR3.

This sequence joins TRBV10-3 and TRBJ2-7; 8 bases are a match to TRBD1. CDR1 ENHRY and CDR2 SYGVKD come from the germline V gene. The CDR3 sequence is 14 residues long. V lost 6 bases and J lost 2; bases outside the gene matches: 6. The CDR3 region is CAISRDRTTYEQYF. The DNA for the CDR3 is TGTGCCATCAGCAGGGACAGGACTACCTACGAGCAGTACTTC.

This sequence joins TRBV30 and TRBJ1-3; the D gene is possibly TRBD1 (5 bases). Germline CDR1 reads GTSNPN; CDR2 reads SVGIG (reference sequence). This CDR3 region has 16 residues. Trimming stripped 0 bases from V and 0 bases from J, with 12 bases between. The CDR3 DNA sequence: TGTGCCTGGAGTGTACCGACCGGACACTCTGGAAACACCATATATTTT. Translated: CAWSVPTGHSGNTIYF.

The rearrangement links TRBV19 to TRBJ1-5, with D unclear. V lost 10 bases to trimming and J lost 5 bases, with 15 bases between them. The CDR3 extends over 13 amino acids. Germline CDR1 is LNHDA and CDR2 is SQIVND (reference sequence). DNA of the CDR3: TGTGCCATAAACACGACAAGGCATCAGCCCCAGCATTTT. Translating gives CAINTTRHQPQHF.

The chain carries TRBV11-3 and TRBJ2-5; 7 nucleotides match TRBD2. Germline loops: CDR1 SGHNT, CDR2 YENEEA. V shed 1 base, J shed 5 bases, and the junction held 10 bases outside the gene matches. The CDR3 sequence is 16 residues long. CDR3 amino acids: CASSLAPGLEMETQYF. In DNA form, the CDR3 reads TGTGCCAGCAGCTTAGCTCCCGGACTAGAGATGGAGACCCAGTACTTC.

The chain recombines TRBV29-1 with TRBJ1-2; 7 bases are a match to TRBD1. In germline, CDR1 is SQVTM, CDR2 ANQGSEA. V was pared by 0 bases and J by 4 bases, with 8 bases of the junction left unmatched. CDR3 length: 15 amino acids. This chain's CDR3 is CSVEDKGGSGYGYTF. In DNA, the CDR3 is TGCAGCGTTGAAGATAAAGGGGGCAGCGGCTATGGCTACACCTTC.

This clone was detected only once. The chain employs TRBV6-4 and TRBJ2-6, with D perhaps matching TRBD1 (5 bases). Between the trimmed V and J ends, which lost 6 bases and 1 base, there was a span of 7 bases. In germline, CDR1 is MRHNA, CDR2 SNTAGT. The CDR3 has 14 amino acids. The CDR3 region has the DNA TGTGCCAGCAGCCCAGGGTCTGGGGCCAACGTCCTGACTTTC. Translating it yields CASSPGSGANVLTF.

V and J are TRBV9 and TRBJ2-7; D not certain. Germline V gene lookup returns CDR1 SGDLS and CDR2 YYNGEE. The V end was cut by 0 bases, the J end by 1 base, with 5 bases between. This CDR3 is built from 13 residues. CDR3 sequence: CASSVVPSYEQYF. CDR3 sequence (DNA): TGTGCCAGCAGCGTAGTCCCTTCCTACGAGCAGTACTTC.

The chain employs TRBV11-2 and TRBJ2-5; TRBD2 aligns across 12 bases. The V and J ends lost 6 bases and 1 base, in that order; junction bases with no gene match: 9. The germline CDR1 and CDR2 sequences are SGHAT and FQNNGV. CDR3 length: 17 residues. In DNA, the CDR3 is TGTGCCAGCAGACTAACGGGACTAGCGGGTGGCCAAGAGACCCAGTACTTC. This encodes CASRLTGLAGGQETQYF.

The chain links TRBV6-2 or TRBV6-3 to TRBJ2-6; D not certain. Trimming left V 6 bases short and J 2 bases short, with 8 bases between. Germline-derived CDR1 and CDR2 are MNHEY and SVGEGT. The CDR3 loop spans 14 amino acids. In DNA form, the CDR3 reads TGTGCCAGCAGCCACAGAGCTGGGGCCAACGTCCTGACTTTC. This encodes CASSHRAGANVLTF.

CDR3 amino acids: CASSPSTLEVEQFF. The CDR3 region has the DNA TGTGCCAGCAGTCCTTCAACCCTTGAGGTTGAGCAGTTCTTC. J is TRBJ2-1 and V is TRBV6-7; no reliable D call. TRBV6-7 is identified as an open reading frame with a role that is uncertain. V dropped 5 bases and J dropped 9 bases, with 17 bases sitting between them. The CDR3 covers 14 residues.

This clone was picked up a small number of times. The chain links TRBV7-9 to TRBJ2-7, with 8 bases identical to TRBD1. Trimming at V came to 1 base and at J to 2 bases, leaving 1 base not matched to a gene. Per the germline V gene, CDR1 is SEHNR and CDR2 is FQNEAQ (reference sequence). CDR3 length: 14 amino acids. This CDR3 is CASSLGDRPYEQYF. The CDR3 DNA reads TGTGCCAGCAGCTTAGGGGACAGGCCCTACGAGCAGTACTTC.

The chain is built from TRBV5-1 and TRBJ2-7; 13 bases map to TRBD2. V lost 2 bases to trimming and J lost 0 bases; unmatched junction nucleotides: 11. The CDR3 runs to 19 residues. Germline CDR1 reads SGHRS; CDR2 reads YFSETQ. The CDR3 protein is CASSFTSGRAMVGSYEQYF. The CDR3 DNA reads TGCGCCAGCAGCTTCACTAGCGGGAGGGCCATGGTAGGCTCCTACGAGCAGTACTTC.

The CDR3 is CASSQQTVNTEAFF. In DNA form, the CDR3 reads TGTGCCAGCAGCCAACAGACCGTGAACACTGAAGCTTTCTTT. This chain joins TRBV7-2 and TRBJ1-1; no reliable D call. This CDR3 comprises 14 residues. From germline, CDR1 is SGHTA and CDR2 FQGNSA. The V end lost 5 bases, the J end lost 0 bases, and 10 bases lay between the germline ends.